The rows below give T cell receptor beta chains drawn from one sample of a study of shared clonotypes between healthy human individuals. Assay used: immunoSEQ multiplex PCR; TCRdb lists only in-frame clones, some missing. The data contain about 2 million clones, about 95% of them seen just once; the ten biggest clones take up more than 0.95%. Specimen: naive CD8+ T cells sorted from blood. Receptors originate from a man aged 18 to 29 in good health. Each CDR3 is given with its conserved first and last residue.

v_gene	j_gene	CDR3aa
TRBV7-6	TRBJ2-1	CASSPGTGEQFF
TRBV7-2	TRBJ2-2	CASSPRPTGFIGELFF
TRBV4-3	TRBJ2-7	CASSRGTQSYEQYF
TRBV9	TRBJ2-3	CASSVESGPTDTQYF
TRBV30	TRBJ1-1	CAWSPGTEAFF
TRBV9	TRBJ2-5	CASTSEGTPQETQYF
TRBV28	TRBJ1-2	CASTDAGDYGYTF
TRBV5-1	TRBJ2-7	CASSPGTGYNEQYF
TRBV9	TRBJ2-7	CASSPEWENYEQYF
TRBV4-3	TRBJ2-5	CASSQDPGWQTQYF
TRBV2	TRBJ2-7	CASSEGTGGLYEQYF
TRBV2	TRBJ2-2	CASSRALNTGELFF
TRBV25-1	TRBJ2-1	CASRLAGGRDEQFF
TRBV27	TRBJ2-7	CASSLSIGGYEQYF
TRBV27	TRBJ2-7	CASSFRGGGYEQYF
TRBV2	TRBJ2-3	CASRPTRGGTDTQYF
TRBV4-2	TRBJ2-7	CASSRLGLAGGAVYEQYF
TRBV10-2	TRBJ2-3	CASRLAGDTQYF